The sequence of this TCR beta chain was determined in a study of blood T cell repertoires in COVID-19. Overall study context: All recovered Cohort 3 donors got two negative PCRs, got clearance, or saw symptom resolution.

Residents of 24 US areas, aged roughly 18 to 89 years, made up the participants. Cohort allocation depended upon clinical history that participants reported. How the authors handled the data: Using reference gene primer amplification, nucleated cell counts were estimated. Only in-frame clones appear in the TCRdb table, and some are missing; sequencing was by immunoSEQ multiplex PCR. V and J calls and clone size are those listed in that table; D and trimming were worked out from the DNA. The table lists 330,000 or so clones, about 87% of them singletons, with 1.5% to 2% in the top ten. This clone has only one observation. Germline assignment: CDR1 SQVTM and CDR2 ANQGSEA. Trimming took 5 bases from V and 1 from J, leaving 8 bases between them. The CDR3 has 12 residues.

This clonotype was obtained from a man aged 35 to 55 in a cohort exposed to, infected with or recovered from COVID-19 (not recorded which). The rearrangement uses TRBV29-1 and TRBJ2-5; TRBD1 might be the D (6 bases). The specimen was PBMCs or T cells enriched from blood (not recorded which). CDR3 DNA: TGCAGCGTTAACAGGGCCCAAGAGACCCAGTACTTC. Its protein product is CSVNRAQETQYF.